Presented here are 2 T cell receptor beta chains from one specimen sequenced in a study of T cell changes during pregnancy in multiple sclerosis. The data were produced by immunoSEQ multiplex PCR, yet TCRdb's version contains in-frame clones alone and is incomplete. The table has about 130,000 clones, about 96% seen once; the top ten hold 0.44%. Sequencing was performed on peripheral blood, taken after pregnancy. Receptor source: a female donor with multiple sclerosis, enrolled in a pregnancy study.

This rearrangement joins TRBV2 to TRBJ1-2; no clear D gene. The length of the CDR3 is 14 residues. Trimming stripped 10 bases from V and 2 bases from J, with 17 bases between. Germline V lookup: CDR1 SNHLY, CDR2 FYNNEI. The chain's CDR3 is CAIPRGRKNYGYTF. CDR3 nucleotides: TGTGCCATCCCACGGGGAAGAAAGAACTATGGCTACACCTTC.

The CDR3 region is CASSLGGTPWVGNTIYF. The CDR3 nucleotides read TGTGCCAGCAGCTTAGGAGGGACACCGTGGGTCGGAAACACCATATATTTT. This rearrangement joins TRBV11-2 to TRBJ1-3; TRBD1 might be the D (6 bases). The CDR3 runs 17 residues. Trimming took off 1 base at V and 4 bases at J, with 17 bases between the two ends. Germline lookup yields CDR1 SGHAT and CDR2 FQNNGV. The variable domain in full, with the rest retrieved from reference TRBV11-2 and TRBJ1-3, is EAGVAQSPRYKIIEKRQSVAFWCNPISGHATLYWYQQILGQGPKLLIQFQNNGVVDDSQLPKDRFSAERLKGVDSTLKIQPAKLEDSAVYLCASSLGGTPWVGNTIYFGEGSWLTVV.